The clone carrying this T cell receptor (beta chain) was picked up a small number of times. Its specificity is not known. V lost 4 bases, J lost 2 bases, and 10 bases stayed unmatched. The CDR3 covers 17 residues. Germline CDR1 reads MNHEY; CDR2 reads SVGEGT. This entry comes from a study of post-analysis software for immune sequencing data. As for the study in general: Patients had relapsing-remitting, secondary progressive or progressive-relapsing multiple sclerosis; some lacked subtype.

Study results and caveats: Roughly 5 TRBV segments, including TRBV5-6, TRBV5-1 and TRBV20-1, were more frequent in patients than controls. F measure clustering grouped samples strongly by preparation batch. When compared against controls, multiple sclerosis patients showed significantly lower normalized Chao1 diversity.

TCR beta libraries were prepared from cDNA with unique molecular identifiers. T cells, roughly 1 to 10 million of them, yielded some 500,000 cDNA molecules. TCRdb reanalysed the PCR reads using MiXCR and keeps one entry per CDR3 protein. This sample has 700,000 to 900,000 distinct CDR3 sequences, with roughly 46% found just once. The chain recombines TRBV6-2 or TRBV6-3 with TRBJ1-5; TRBD1 matches 8 bases. The clonotype was recovered from a girl aged 10 to 17 with multiple sclerosis. Sequences were obtained from blood. CDR3 nucleotides: TGTGCCAGCAGTTTCGATCCAGGGGGCCCGGGCAATCAGCCCCAGCATTTT. It is translated as CASSFDPGGPGNQPQHF.